This T cell receptor (beta chain) was identified in a study of T-cell reconstitution after alpha-beta-depleted transplantation in children. Regarding the study as a whole: Some patients owed their high day-60 TCRbeta diversity to surviving recipient T cells and thymic progenitors.

Regarding this clonotype: Its antigen is as yet unknown.

Trimming removed 1 base at V and 2 bases at J, with 10 bases between. CDR3 length equals 14 residues. Germline V lookup: CDR1 SGHRS, CDR2 YFSETQ. The TCRbeta library was prepared with unique molecular identifiers. Via MiXCR, TCRdb re-called the PCR reads, giving one row per CDR3 protein. The sample includes about 580,000 distinct CDR3 sequences, around 23% of them seen just once. The TCR sequence derives from a boy under three years old who had a stem cell transplant for acute myeloid leukemia, so the T cells may come from the graft donor. The V gene is TRBV5-1, the J gene TRBJ2-7; no firm D call. The sample was PBMCs, mostly from graft donor cells, taken 360 days after TCRalphabeta/CD19-depleted stem cell transplant. CDR3 nucleotide sequence: TGCGCCAGCAGCTTGTTGCACACCCCCTACGAGCAGTACTTC. This codes for CASSLLHTPYEQYF.